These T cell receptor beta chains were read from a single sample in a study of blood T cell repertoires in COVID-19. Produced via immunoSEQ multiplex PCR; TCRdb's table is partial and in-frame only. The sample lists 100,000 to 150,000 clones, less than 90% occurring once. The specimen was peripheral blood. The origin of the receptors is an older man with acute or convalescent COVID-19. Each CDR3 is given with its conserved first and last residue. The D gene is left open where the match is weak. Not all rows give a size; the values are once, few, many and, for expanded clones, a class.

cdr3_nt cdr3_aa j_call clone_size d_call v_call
TGTGCCACCAGCAGGAAGGTTGACAGCCAAGAGACCCAGTACTTC CATSRKVDSQETQYF TRBJ2-5 . . TRBV15
TGTGCCACCAGTGAGAGGCCTAGCGGGGACCTAGACGAGCAGTACTTC CATSERPSGDLDEQYF TRBJ2-7 . TRBD2 TRBV24-1
TGTGCCAGCAGTAAGGCGGCGACGAACACTGAAGCTTTCTTT CASSKAATNTEAFF TRBJ1-1 . . TRBV2
TGTGCCAGCAGCAAGAACAGGGACTATGGCTACACCTTC CASSKNRDYGYTF TRBJ1-2 . . TRBV21-1
TGCAGCGCAGGACAGATTGAAGCTTTCTTT CSAGQIEAFF TRBJ1-1 . . TRBV29-1
TGTGCCAGCAGCCAGGGGTGGGGCAATCAGCCCCAGCATTTT CASSQGWGNQPQHF TRBJ1-5 . . TRBV28
TGTGCCAGCAGCTTATTCTCTGCAGGGGGCTTCAATCAGCCCCAGCATTTT CASSLFSAGGFNQPQHF TRBJ1-5 once TRBD1 TRBV7-6
TGTGCCAGCAGTAAGGAGGTCGGGGGAATCACCTACGAGCAGTACTTC CASSKEVGGITYEQYF TRBJ2-7 . . TRBV7-2
TGTGCCAGCAGTGAGGCAGGGATATTCACAGATACGCAGTATTTT CASSEAGIFTDTQYF TRBJ2-3 . . TRBV2
TGTGCCAGCAGCTCCATAGCTCAGGGGGCGCCTAATGAGCAGTTCTTC CASSSIAQGAPNEQFF TRBJ2-1 . TRBD1 TRBV13